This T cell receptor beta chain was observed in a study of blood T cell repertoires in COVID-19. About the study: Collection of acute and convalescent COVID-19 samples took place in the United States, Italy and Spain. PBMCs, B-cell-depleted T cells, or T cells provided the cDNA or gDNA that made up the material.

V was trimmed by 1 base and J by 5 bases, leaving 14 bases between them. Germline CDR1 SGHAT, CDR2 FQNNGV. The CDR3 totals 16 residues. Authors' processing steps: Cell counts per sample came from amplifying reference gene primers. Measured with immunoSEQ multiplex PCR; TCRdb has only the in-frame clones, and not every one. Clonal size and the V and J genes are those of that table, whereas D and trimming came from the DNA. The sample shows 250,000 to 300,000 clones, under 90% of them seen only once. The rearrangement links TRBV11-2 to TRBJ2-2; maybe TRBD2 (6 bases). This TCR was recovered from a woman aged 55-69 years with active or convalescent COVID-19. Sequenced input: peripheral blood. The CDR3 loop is CASSLVGGEPTGELFF. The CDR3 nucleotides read TGTGCCAGCAGCTTAGTTGGCGGGGAGCCTACCGGGGAGCTGTTTTTT.